Shown below are 5 T cell receptor beta chains from a single sample sequenced in a study of blood T cell repertoires in COVID-19. The protocol was immunoSEQ multiplex PCR, while the TCRdb copy is restricted to in-frame clones and leaves out a portion. Of some 200,000 clones listed, approximately 87% are singletons. The sample consisted of peripheral blood. Source of these receptors: a middle-aged man with active or convalescent COVID-19.

The V and J genes are TRBV10-2 and TRBJ2-7; maybe TRBD1 (5 bases). The CDR3 runs 15 residues. V gave up 10 bases and J gave up 0 bases, with 19 bases separating them. Germline CDR1 is WSHSY and CDR2 is SAAADI. The DNA for the CDR3 is TGCGCCACGACTGGGTCAGGGCTTATCTCCTACGAGCAGTACTTC. It yields the protein CATTGSGLISYEQYF.

This sequence joins TRBV2 and TRBJ2-5; 8 positions agree with TRBD2. Germline loops: CDR1 SNHLY, CDR2 FYNNEI. The CDR3 totals 13 residues. The V segment lost 7 bases and the J segment 5 bases; nucleotides outside the gene matches: 6. The DNA for the CDR3 is TGTGCCAGCAACGGGGGGGGGTCGGAGACCCAGTACTTC. It specifies CASNGGGSETQYF.

The J gene is TRBJ2-5, the V gene TRBV11-3; D is undetermined. V was trimmed by 4 bases and J by 5 bases, leaving 5 bases between them. CDR1 and CDR2 (germline): SGHNT, YENEEA. CDR3 size: 11 residues. This CDR3 reads CASSSGETQYF. The DNA of the CDR3 is TGTGCCAGCAGCTCCGGGGAGACCCAGTACTTC.

In DNA form, the CDR3 reads TGTGCCAGCAGCCCCGGGACAGGGGGCAATCAGCCCCAGCATTTT. It translates to CASSPGTGGNQPQHF. The chain employs TRBV5-4 and TRBJ1-5, with 10 bases identical to TRBD1. Per the germline V gene, CDR1 is SGHNT and CDR2 is YYREEE (reference sequence). J was trimmed by 2 bases and V by 4 bases; bases with no gene match: 3. This CDR3 is 15 amino acids long.

This sequence joins TRBV21-1 and TRBJ1-5. TRBV21-1 represents a pseudogene. The CDR3 is made up of 11 amino acids. The CDR3 bases are TGTGCCAGCACCTTTTATCAGCCCCAGCATTTT. Amino acids: CASTFYQPQHF.